The 19 T cell receptor beta chains presented below share a single source sample, sequenced in a study of T-cell reconstitution after alpha-beta-depleted transplantation in children. Unique molecular identifiers were built into the TCRbeta library. TCRdb re-called the PCR reads through MiXCR, storing one row per CDR3 protein. The sample lists some 240,000 distinct CDR3 sequences, 9.7% seen once, with 5.1% in the top ten. The input for sequencing was PBMCs from the stem cell graft donor, taken from the stem cell graft. These receptors all stem from a human donor who donated a stem cell graft to a child with SCID.

The chain uses TRBV4-2 and TRBJ1-1, with 7 bases identical to TRBD1. Germline V gene data show CDR1 as LGHNA and CDR2 as YNFKEQ. The CDR3 runs to 15 residues. V lost 1 base to trimming and J lost 4 bases; unmatched junction nucleotides: 6. The CDR3 DNA follows: TGTGCCAGCAGCCAAGTCGAGCAGGGGGTCACTGAAGCTTTCTTT. Its protein product is CASSQVEQGVTEAFF.

Many counts were recorded for this clonotype. The chain uses TRBV5-1 and TRBJ2-1; 8 positions agree with TRBD2. The CDR3 totals 15 residues. Germline CDR1 SGHRS, CDR2 YFSETQ. V gave up 2 bases and J gave up 6 bases; unmatched junction bases: 7. In DNA, the CDR3 is TGCGCCAGCAGCTTTTCGGGACTAGGGGGCAATGAGCAGTTCTTC. Translated: CASSFSGLGGNEQFF.

This clonotype occurred many times. Here the CDR3 DNA reads TGCAGGCCCTCGGGCGCGGAATCATATACGCAGTATTTT. It translates to CRPSGAESYTQYF. The chain recombines TRBV20-1 with TRBJ2-3; D gene unclear. This CDR3 is 13 amino acids long. CDR1 DFQATT and CDR2 SNEGSKA come from the germline V gene (reference sequence).

The sample holds a few counts of this clonotype. The CDR3 sequence: CAIATSGGAHGRNEQFF. CDR3 nucleotides: TGTGCCATCGCGACTAGCGGGGGGGCTCATGGTAGGAATGAGCAGTTCTTC. The gene calls are TRBV10-3 and TRBJ2-1; 14 nucleotides line up with TRBD2. After removal of 8 bases from V and 7 bases from J, the junction contained 13 bases not matched to a gene. The germline CDR1 and CDR2 sequences are ENHRY and SYGVKD. This CDR3 region has 17 residues.

In the case of this clonotype: With a much larger clone just one base away, this may be a read error. In this CDR3 the conserved last residue, phenylalanine or tryptophan, is missing, so a read error is likely. This chain uses TRBV7-2 with TRBJ2-5; no reliable D call. V lost 1 base to trimming and J lost 9 bases, with 18 bases between them. Germline V gene lookup returns CDR1 SGHTA and CDR2 FQGNSA. This CDR3 has 15 residues. The CDR3 DNA follows: TGTGCCAGCAGCTTAGACGGCAAATCTTGGTCCGCCCAGTACCTC. Its translation is CASSLDGKSWSAQYL.

This clonotype was seen repeatedly, ten times or more. This sequence joins TRBV6-1 and TRBJ1-1; D is unresolved. CDR3 size: 13 residues. V lost 6 bases, J lost 1 base, and 9 bases lay in between. CDR1 MNHNS and CDR2 SASEGT come from the germline V gene. The CDR3 protein is CASSQTRNTEAFF. The CDR3 region has the DNA TGTGCCAGCAGCCAAACAAGGAACACTGAAGCTTTCTTT.

Concerning this clonotype: Since a much larger clone is just one base distant, this may be a read error. V gene TRBV5-1 combines with J gene TRBJ2-7, with 9 bases that match TRBD2. The V gene end was trimmed by 7 bases and the J gene end by 2 bases; junction bases not matched to a gene: 10. Germline CDR1 is SGHRS and CDR2 is YFSETQ. CDR3 length equals 15 residues. CDR3 DNA sequence: TGCGCCAGCGGCCTGTCTAGCGGGGTAACCTACGAGCAGTACTTC. Its protein product is CASGLSSGVTYEQYF.

This clonotype was seen many times. The genes are TRBV29-1 and TRBJ1-1; D is undetermined. Germline CDR1 and CDR2: SQVTM and ANQGSEA. This CDR3 region has 13 residues. Trimming took 0 bases from V and 0 from J, leaving 5 bases between them. CDR3 nucleotides: TGCAGCGTTGAAGATCAGCTGAACACTGAAGCTTTCTTT. The encoded protein is CSVEDQLNTEAFF. The complete variable domain, with remaining parts taken from reference TRBV29-1 and TRBJ1-1, reads SAVISQKPSRDICQRGTSLTIQCQVDSQVTMMFWYRQQPGQSLTLIATANQGSEATYESGFVIDKFPISRPNLTFSTLTVSNMSPEDSSIYLCSVEDQLNTEAFFGQGTRLTVV.

This clonotype was recorded many times. V usage is TRBV20-1 and J usage is TRBJ2-5; D unresolved. The CDR3 extends over 13 amino acids. Per germline, CDR1 DFQATT and CDR2 SNEGSKA (reference sequence). V lost 2 bases to trimming and J lost 1 base, with 8 bases between them. The CDR3 region is CSARRVPQETQYF. Here the CDR3 DNA reads TGCAGTGCTAGACGGGTCCCCCAAGAGACCCAGTACTTC.

There are many counts of this clonotype. The chain is built from TRBV29-1 and TRBJ2-7; 7 bases are shared with TRBD1. V dropped 4 bases and J dropped 2; count of bases not matched to a gene: 2. Per germline, CDR1 SQVTM and CDR2 ANQGSEA. The CDR3 extends over 12 amino acids. The CDR3 sequence is CSVGGQTYEQYF. The CDR3 region has the DNA TGCAGCGTTGGGGGACAGACCTACGAGCAGTACTTC.

The sample holds many counts of this clonotype. The chain carries TRBV5-1 and TRBJ1-1; D unresolved. The V end lost 4 bases, the J end lost 0 bases, and 22 bases lay between the germline ends. The CDR3 length is 18 residues. Per germline, CDR1 SGHRS and CDR2 YFSETQ. The CDR3 DNA reads as TGCGCCAGCAGCAACCGGACTTACCTAGAATTTATGAACACTGAAGCTTTCTTT. Encoded protein: CASSNRTYLEFMNTEAFF.

Regarding this clonotype: This may stem from a read error, because a much larger clone lies one nucleotide away. J is TRBJ1-2 and V is TRBV2, with TRBD1 identical over 10 bases. Germline V gives CDR1 SNHLY, CDR2 FYNNEI. CDR3 size: 14 residues. This CDR3 is CASSTTGGIYGDTF. Written as DNA, the CDR3 is TGTGCCAGCAGTACGACAGGGGGCATCTATGGCGACACCTTC. Full variable domain (remainder filled in from reference TRBV2 and TRBJ1-2): EPEVTQTPSHQVTQMGQEVILRCVPISNHLYFYWYRQILGQKVEFLVSFYNNEISEKSEIFDDQFSVERPDGSNFTLKIRSTKLEDSAMYFCASSTTGGIYGDTFGSGTRLTVV.

Ten or more counts support this clonotype. The chain uses TRBV7-2 and TRBJ2-1; no firm D call. The CDR3 sequence is 14 residues long. V was clipped by 5 bases and J by 8 bases, with 16 bases between them. Germline V CDR1 and CDR2: SGHTA, FQGNSA. CDR3 nucleotide sequence: TGTGCCAGCAGCCGGGCCCTTTTAGTTGATGAGCAGTTCTTC. It encodes CASSRALLVDEQFF.

This clonotype was detected many times. V and J are TRBV18 and TRBJ2-3; D call uncertain. This CDR3 comprises 13 residues. Trimming removed 3 bases at V and 8 bases at J, with 12 bases between. CDR1 KGHSH and CDR2 LQKENI come from the germline V gene. CDR3 protein: CASSPDSFSTQYF. The CDR3 DNA sequence: TGTGCCAGCTCACCCGACTCTTTCTCTACGCAGTATTTT.

This clonotype was counted at least ten times. V gene TRBV25-1 combines with J gene TRBJ2-1, with D hard to call. Germline CDR1 is MGHDK and CDR2 is SYGVNS. The CDR3 is 13 amino acids. Trimming took 1 base from V and 7 from J, leaving 8 bases between them. CDR3 amino acids: CASSEWSTNEQFF. The CDR3 DNA follows: TGTGCCAGCAGTGAATGGTCTACGAATGAGCAGTTCTTC.

This clonotype was recorded a few times. This chain connects TRBV5-1 to TRBJ2-3, with D perhaps matching TRBD1 (5 bases). Per germline, CDR1 SGHRS and CDR2 YFSETQ. There are 14 residues in the CDR3. V was pared by 1 base and J by 2 bases, with 8 bases between. CDR3 sequence reads: CASSLTGPTDTQYF. In DNA, the CDR3 is TGCGCCAGCAGCTTGACAGGCCCCACAGATACGCAGTATTTT.

This clonotype was picked up many times. The chain links TRBV5-1 to TRBJ1-4; 8 bases match TRBD1. Trimming cost V 5 bases and J 8 bases; bases outside gene matches: 11. Germline assignment: CDR1 SGHRS and CDR2 YFSETQ. CDR3 length: 15 amino acids. CDR3 protein: CASRAPGGAGEKLFF. CDR3 sequence (DNA): TGCGCCAGCAGAGCCCCAGGGGGCGCAGGAGAAAAACTGTTTTTT.

This clonotype was found many times. The chain carries TRBV7-8 and TRBJ2-1; TRBD1 is a possible D gene (5 bases). This CDR3 is built from 15 residues. Germline V lookup: CDR1 SGHVS, CDR2 FQNEAQ. The V end was cut by 0 bases, the J end by 3 bases, with 9 bases between. CDR3 residues: CASSLASGIYNEQFF. The CDR3 DNA sequence: TGTGCCAGCAGCTTAGCATCAGGGATCTACAATGAGCAGTTCTTC. Using reference TRBV7-8 and TRBJ2-1 for the parts outside the CDR3, the full variable domain is GAGVSQSPRYKVAKRGQDVALRCDPISGHVSLFWYQQALGQGPEFLTYFQNEAQLDKSGLPSDRFFAERPEGSVSTLKIQRTQQEDSAVYLCASSLASGIYNEQFFGPGTRLTVL.

There are many counts of this clonotype. The chain uses TRBV12-3 or TRBV12-4 and TRBJ1-2; TRBD1 might be the D (6 bases). CDR3 length: 13 residues. V gave up 3 bases and J gave up 7 bases, with 12 bases separating them. The chain's CDR3 is CASSLTGRFGYTF. The CDR3 coding sequence is TGTGCCAGCAGTTTGACAGGAAGGTTTGGCTACACCTTC.